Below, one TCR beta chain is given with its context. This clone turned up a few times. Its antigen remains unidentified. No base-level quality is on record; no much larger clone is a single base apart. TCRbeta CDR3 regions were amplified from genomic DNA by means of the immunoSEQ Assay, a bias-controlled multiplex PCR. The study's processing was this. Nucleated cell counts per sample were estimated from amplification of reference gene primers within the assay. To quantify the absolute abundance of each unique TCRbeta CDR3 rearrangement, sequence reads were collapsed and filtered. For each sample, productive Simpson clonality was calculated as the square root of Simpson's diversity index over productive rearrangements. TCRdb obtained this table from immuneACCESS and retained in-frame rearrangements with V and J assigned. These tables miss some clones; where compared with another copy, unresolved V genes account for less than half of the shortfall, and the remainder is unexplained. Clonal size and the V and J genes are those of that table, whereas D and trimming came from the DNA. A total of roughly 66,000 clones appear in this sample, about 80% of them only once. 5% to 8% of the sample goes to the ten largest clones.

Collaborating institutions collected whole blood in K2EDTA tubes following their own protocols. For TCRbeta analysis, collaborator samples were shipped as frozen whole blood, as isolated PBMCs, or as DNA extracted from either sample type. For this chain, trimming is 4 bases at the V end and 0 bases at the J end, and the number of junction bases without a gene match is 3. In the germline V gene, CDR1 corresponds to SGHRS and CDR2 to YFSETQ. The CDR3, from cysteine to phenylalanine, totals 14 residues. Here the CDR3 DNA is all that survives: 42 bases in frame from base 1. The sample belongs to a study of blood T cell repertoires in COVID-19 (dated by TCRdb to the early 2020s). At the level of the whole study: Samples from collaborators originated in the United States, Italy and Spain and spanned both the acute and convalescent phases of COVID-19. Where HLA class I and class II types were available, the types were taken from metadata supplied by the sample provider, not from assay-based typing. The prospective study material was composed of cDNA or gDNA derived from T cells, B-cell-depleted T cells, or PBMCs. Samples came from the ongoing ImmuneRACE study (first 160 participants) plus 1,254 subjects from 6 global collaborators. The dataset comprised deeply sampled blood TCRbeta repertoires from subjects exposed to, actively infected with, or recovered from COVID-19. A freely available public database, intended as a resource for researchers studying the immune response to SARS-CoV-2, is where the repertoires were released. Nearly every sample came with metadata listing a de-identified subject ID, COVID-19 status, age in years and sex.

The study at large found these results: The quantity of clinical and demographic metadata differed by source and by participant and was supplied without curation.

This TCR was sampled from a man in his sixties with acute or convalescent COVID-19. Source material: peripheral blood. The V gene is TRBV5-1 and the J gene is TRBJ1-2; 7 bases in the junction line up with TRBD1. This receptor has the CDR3 CASSPGTANYGYTF. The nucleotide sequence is TGCGCCAGCAGCCCCGGGACAGCTAACTATGGCTACACCTTC.